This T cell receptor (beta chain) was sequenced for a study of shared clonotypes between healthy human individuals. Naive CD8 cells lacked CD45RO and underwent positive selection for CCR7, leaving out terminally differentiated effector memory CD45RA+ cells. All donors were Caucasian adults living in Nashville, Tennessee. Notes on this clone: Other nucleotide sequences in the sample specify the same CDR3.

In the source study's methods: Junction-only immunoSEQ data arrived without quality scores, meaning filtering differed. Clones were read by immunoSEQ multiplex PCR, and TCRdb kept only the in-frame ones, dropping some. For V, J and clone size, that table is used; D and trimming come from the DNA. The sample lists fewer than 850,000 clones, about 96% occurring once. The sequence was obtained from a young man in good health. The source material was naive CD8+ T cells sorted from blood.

DNA of the CDR3: TGTGCCAGCGGAACGGGTAGCTCCTACGAGCAGTACTTC. Protein product: CASGTGSSYEQYF. The rearrangement uses TRBV9 and TRBJ2-7; no clear D gene. From germline, CDR1 is SGDLS and CDR2 YYNGEE. Trimming took 7 bases from V and 0 from J, leaving 11 bases between them. The CDR3 extends over 13 amino acids.